The present entry profiles one TCR beta chain with its context. Its antigen is unknown. These data come from a study of cytomegalovirus exposure and HLA in healthy donors. Study results and limitations: Excluded were some V segments that proved indistinguishable, including TRBV6-2 and TRBV6-3.

Researchers ran the PCR with 60 Vbeta and 13 Jbeta primers. TCRdb keeps only in-frame clones here, not all; method: immunoSEQ multiplex PCR. The profile shows about 130,000 clones, around four fifths of them singletons. The CDR3 consists of 15 residues. Germline V gene lookup returns CDR1 MNHEY and CDR2 SMNVEV (reference sequence). The junction had 14 bases not matched to a gene; V was cut back by 6 bases and J by 7 bases. The rearrangement uses TRBV27 and TRBJ2-7, with TRBD2 matching over 8 bases. The sequenced material came from PBMCs. The source is a boy under 18 in good health and CMV-seronegative. The CDR3 nucleotides are TGTGCCAGCAGCCGCCTAGCGGGTGCCCCCCTGGAGCAGTACTTC. Encoded protein: CASSRLAGAPLEQYF.